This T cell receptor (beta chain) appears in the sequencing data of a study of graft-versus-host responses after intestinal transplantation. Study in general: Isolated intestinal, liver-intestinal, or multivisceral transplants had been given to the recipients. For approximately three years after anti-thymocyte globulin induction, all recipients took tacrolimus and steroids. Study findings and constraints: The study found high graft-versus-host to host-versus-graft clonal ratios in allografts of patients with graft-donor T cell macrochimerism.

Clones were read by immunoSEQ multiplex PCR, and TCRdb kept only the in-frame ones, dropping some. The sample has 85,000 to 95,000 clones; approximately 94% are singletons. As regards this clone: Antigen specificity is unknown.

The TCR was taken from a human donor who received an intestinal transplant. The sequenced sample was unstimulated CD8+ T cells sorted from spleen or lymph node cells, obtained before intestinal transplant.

CDR3 coding DNA: TGTGCCAGCAGAAAAATGCGGCGGACAGGCAACACAGATACGCAGTATTTT. This translates into CASRKMRRTGNTDTQYF. The chain combines TRBV21-1 with TRBJ2-3; the table names TRBD1, a call not compared with the DNA. TRBV21-1 is assigned pseudogene status. The CDR3 runs to 17 residues.